This passage covers 10 T cell receptor beta chains from one sample sequenced in a study of T cells in Graves' hyperthyroidism and ophthalmopathy. What was amplified from RNA transcripts were TCR beta CDR3 regions. The HTBI primer set drove a first-round RT-PCR of the TCR CDR3. TCRdb analysed the multiplex PCR reads with MiXCR anew, one entry per CDR3 protein. The table lists a few hundred thousand distinct CDR3 sequences, less than 20% of them singletons, with 7.3% in the top ten. Sequencing was carried out using blood. The receptor source for this set is a woman aged 30 to 39 with Graves' hyperthyroidism.

This clonotype was picked up a small number of times. A much larger clone lies one base from this, so it may be a read error. The CDR3 loop reads CASSQRPGLAGNNEQFF. The CDR3 DNA reads TGTGCCAGCAGCCAGCGCCCCGGACTAGCGGGGAACAATGAGCAGTTCTTC. This chain joins TRBV27 and TRBJ2-1, with 12 nucleotides matching TRBD2. Trimming removed 6 bases from V and 5 bases from J; junction bases left unmatched: 11. The CDR3 is made up of 17 amino acids. Germline V gives CDR1 MNHEY, CDR2 SMNVEV (reference sequence).

As regards this clonotype: Possible read error: a much larger clone is one base away. This chain joins TRBV7-6 and TRBJ2-1; TRBD2 agrees at 13 bases. The better agreement between TRBJ2-7 and the DNA end casts doubt on the J call. CDR3 length equals 17 residues. Germline V gene data show CDR1 as SGHVS and CDR2 as FNYEAQ. This CDR3 is CASSRGLAGSSYNEQYF. DNA for the CDR3: TGTGCCAGCAGCCGGGGACTAGCGGGGAGCTCCTACAATGAGCAGTACTTC.

The chain carries TRBV20-1 and TRBJ2-7, with TRBD2 matching over 10 bases. V shed 6 bases, J shed 7 bases, and the junction held 9 bases outside the gene matches. Germline values: CDR1 DFQATT, CDR2 SNEGSKA (reference sequence). The CDR3 extends over 13 amino acids. The CDR3 protein is CSAATSGVGEQYF. Written as DNA, the CDR3 is TGCAGTGCCGCAACTAGCGGGGTGGGGGAGCAGTACTTC.

This clonotype was seen repeatedly, ten times or more. The chain employs TRBV5-6 and TRBJ2-1; D not resolved. The CDR3 sequence is 14 residues long. Germline CDR1 and CDR2: SGHDT and YYEEEE. Trimming left V 1 base short and J 4 bases short, with 9 bases between. CDR3 in amino acids: CASSLFGFYNEQFF. CDR3 sequence (DNA): TGTGCCAGCAGCTTGTTCGGCTTTTACAATGAGCAGTTCTTC.

At least ten counts were recorded for this clonotype. The chain has TRBV18 and TRBJ1-4; D ambiguous. The CDR3 totals 15 residues. The V end was cut by 3 bases, the J end by 10 bases, with 18 bases between. The germline V gene has CDR1 KGHSH and CDR2 LQKENI. For the CDR3, the DNA is TGTGCCAGCTCACCGCTACGCCTCGACGGAGGAAAACTGTTTTTT. Protein product: CASSPLRLDGGKLFF.

The table lists this clonotype with many counts. The gene calls are TRBV6-2 or TRBV6-3 and TRBJ2-7; D is perhaps TRBD2 (5 bases). The germline V gene has CDR1 MNHEY and CDR2 SVGEGT. There are 13 residues in the CDR3. The germline V and J ends were trimmed by 2 bases and 2 bases, with 7 bases remaining between them. The CDR3 is CASSYGGTYEQYF. The CDR3 nucleotides are TGTGCCAGCAGTTACGGAGGAACCTACGAGCAGTACTTC.

In its sample, this clonotype was seen many times. The chain links TRBV7-2 to TRBJ1-5; 7 nucleotides line up with TRBD1. Germline CDR1 is SGHTA and CDR2 is FQGNSA. The CDR3 is 15 residues long. J was trimmed by 7 bases and V by 5 bases; bases with no gene match: 11. CDR3 in DNA: TGTGCCAGCAGCCCGGTGGACAGGAGAGGCCAGCCCCAGCATTTT. This encodes CASSPVDRRGQPQHF. The whole variable domain, filled in from reference TRBV7-2 and TRBJ1-5, reads GAGVSQSPSNKVTEKGKDVELRCDPISGHTALYWYRQSLGQGLEFLIYFQGNSAPDKSGLPSDRFSAERTGGSVSTLTIQRTQQEDSAVYLCASSPVDRRGQPQHFGDGTRLSIL.

This clonotype was counted many times. The V and J genes are TRBV18 and TRBJ1-1; no reliable D call. Per the germline V gene, CDR1 is KGHSH and CDR2 is LQKENI. CDR3 size: 14 residues. Trimming cost V 4 bases and J 4 bases, with 13 bases left between them. The CDR3 loop reads CASSREGRSTEAFF. DNA for the CDR3: TGTGCCAGCTCACGGGAGGGCAGAAGCACTGAAGCTTTCTTT.

This clonotype has just a few counts. The J gene is TRBJ1-2, the V gene TRBV20-1; a possible D gene is TRBD1 (6 bases). CDR1 DFQATT and CDR2 SNEGSKA come from the germline V gene (reference sequence). V was trimmed by 5 bases and J by 4 bases, leaving 17 bases between them. This CDR3 contains 14 residues. DNA for the CDR3: TGCAGTGCTCTAAAAACCGGGACAAGCTATGGCTACACCTTC. Translating it yields CSALKTGTSYGYTF.

This clonotype was recorded many times. J is TRBJ1-4 and V is TRBV28, with 7 bases identical to TRBD1. The trim removed 4 bases at V and 4 bases at J, leaving 6 bases unmatched. The CDR3 has 15 residues. Germline loops: CDR1 MDHEN, CDR2 SYDVKM. CDR3 in amino acids: CASSYPTGNNEKLFF. For the CDR3, the DNA is TGTGCCAGCAGTTATCCGACAGGGAATAATGAAAAACTGTTTTTT. The variable domain in full, with the rest retrieved from reference TRBV28 and TRBJ1-4, is DVKVTQSSRYLVKRTGEKVFLECVQDMDHENMFWYRQDPGLGLRLIYFSYDVKMKEKGDIPEGYSVSREKKERFSLILESASTNQTSMYLCASSYPTGNNEKLFFGSGTQLSVL.